What follows are 20 T cell receptor beta chains derived from one specimen sequenced in a study of blood T cell repertoires in COVID-19. The method was immunoSEQ multiplex PCR; TCRdb's version includes in-frame clones alone and lacks a portion of them. Altogether 350,000 to 400,000 clones are present, roughly 84% being singletons, with the ten largest covering around 3%. The source material was PBMCs or T cells enriched from blood (not recorded which). The receptors come from a woman aged 30 to 39 who had recovered from COVID-19.

This clone was counted a single time. The chain is built from TRBV30 and TRBJ1-2; D unclear. Trimming pared 0 bases from V and 6 bases from J, leaving 11 bases between. The CDR3 totals 13 residues. Germline values: CDR1 GTSNPN, CDR2 SVGIG (reference sequence). The CDR3 here is CAWSVNPEDGYTF. The CDR3 DNA reads as TGTGCCTGGAGTGTAAATCCTGAGGATGGCTACACCTTC.

V usage is TRBV30 and J usage is TRBJ1-6; the match to TRBD1 covers 7 bases. Germline CDR1 is GTSNPN and CDR2 is SVGIG (reference sequence). The V segment lost 2 bases and the J segment 0 bases; nucleotides outside the gene matches: 7. The CDR3 totals 17 residues. The CDR3 DNA reads as TGTGCCTGGAGTCTCTGGACAGGCAGCTCCTATAATTCACCCCTCCACTTT. Protein product: CAWSLWTGSSYNSPLHF.

Here the CDR3 DNA reads TGTGCCAGCAGCGAACAGAGGGTTAGCACTGAAGCTTTCTTT. The encoded protein is CASSEQRVSTEAFF. V and J are TRBV2 and TRBJ1-1, with D unresolved. The CDR3 totals 14 residues. V was cut by 6 bases and J by 4 bases, with 15 bases left in between. The germline V gene encodes CDR1 SNHLY and CDR2 FYNNEI.

The chain is built from TRBV27 and TRBJ1-1; D is perhaps TRBD1 (5 bases). V was cut by 11 bases and J by 1 base, with 14 bases left in between. The CDR3 has 13 residues. CDR1 and CDR2 from the germline V gene are MNHEY and SMNVEV (reference sequence). The CDR3 here is CAHGLGPNTEAFF. CDR3 nucleotide sequence: TGTGCCCATGGGTTGGGGCCGAACACTGAAGCTTTCTTT.

CDR3 region: CASSQGGTGSYEQYF. The CDR3 nucleotides are TGTGCCAGCAGCCAAGGTGGAACGGGGTCCTACGAGCAGTACTTC. The chain carries TRBV14 and TRBJ2-7; weak D call: TRBD2 (5 bases). Trimming removed 1 base from V and 1 base from J, with 11 bases in between. Germline CDR1 is SGHDN and CDR2 is FVKESK. The CDR3 loop spans 15 amino acids.

The V and J genes are TRBV4-1 and TRBJ1-5, with TRBD1 as a possible D gene (6 bases). Germline assignment: CDR1 MGHRA and CDR2 YSYEKL. This CDR3 comprises 15 residues. Trimming cost V 3 bases and J 3 bases, with 12 bases left between them. The CDR3, as DNA: TGCGCCAGCAGCCACCGACAGGACTCCAATCAGCCCCAGCATTTT. As protein: CASSHRQDSNQPQHF.

The V call is TRBV29-1, the J call TRBJ2-7; 7 nucleotides agree with TRBD1. V shed 5 bases, J shed 2 bases, and the junction held 6 bases outside the gene matches. Per the germline V gene, CDR1 is SQVTM and CDR2 is ANQGSEA. The CDR3 covers 13 residues. CDR3 amino acids: CSVQTGPTYEQYF. The CDR3, as DNA: TGCAGCGTTCAGACAGGGCCTACCTACGAGCAGTACTTC.

The CDR3 loop is CASGLAGGTGELFF. In DNA form, the CDR3 reads TGCGCCAGCGGGCTAGCGGGGGGCACCGGGGAGCTGTTTTTT. The J gene is TRBJ2-2, the V gene TRBV5-1; 11 positions agree with TRBD2. The trim removed 7 bases at V and 4 bases at J, leaving 3 bases unmatched. The germline V gene has CDR1 SGHRS and CDR2 YFSETQ. This CDR3 comprises 14 residues.

The chain joins TRBV5-1 to TRBJ2-3; a weak D match, TRBD2 (5 bases). V was trimmed by 5 bases and J by 2 bases, leaving 12 bases between them. The CDR3 covers 14 residues. Germline V gene sequence: CDR1 SGHRS, CDR2 YFSETQ. CDR3 coding DNA: TGCGCCAGCAGTGGGAGTGTCTCCACAGATACGCAGTATTTT. The encoded protein is CASSGSVSTDTQYF.

V and J are TRBV19 and TRBJ1-1, with D uncertain. The CDR3 has 16 amino acids. V was pared by 3 bases and J by 4 bases, with 18 bases between. Germline-derived CDR1 and CDR2 are LNHDA and SQIVND (reference sequence). The CDR3 DNA is TGTGCCAGTAGTATGTGGCGCGGCGGGCTTAGCACTGAAGCTTTCTTT. Protein product: CASSMWRGGLSTEAFF. Full variable domain (missing parts from reference TRBV19 and TRBJ1-1): DGGITQSPKYLFRKEGQNVTLSCEQNLNHDAMYWYRQDPGQGLRLIYYSQIVNDFQKGDIAEGYSVSREKKESFPLTVTSAQKNPTAFYLCASSMWRGGLSTEAFFGQGTRLTVV.

J is TRBJ2-2 and V is TRBV7-8, with 8 bases fitting TRBD1. This CDR3 has 15 residues. The J segment lost 5 bases and the V segment lost 6 bases, leaving 8 bases of the junction unmatched. The V gene's germline CDR1 is SGHVS and CDR2 FQNEAQ. CDR3 coding DNA: TGTGCCAGCAGATTCCAGGGGGCGCAGACCGGGGAGCTGTTTTTT. It codes for CASRFQGAQTGELFF.

The chain combines TRBV5-1 with TRBJ1-6; TRBD1 matches 11 bases. The CDR3 spans 15 residues. The V segment lost 0 bases and the J segment 10 bases; nucleotides outside the gene matches: 3. CDR1 is SGHRS and CDR2 is YFSETQ in the germline V gene. In nucleotides, the CDR3 is TGCGCCAGCAGCTTGGAGGGACAGGGGGGATCACCCCTCCACTTT. It specifies CASSLEGQGGSPLHF.

The J gene is TRBJ1-1, the V gene TRBV5-1; 8 bases are a match to TRBD1. The CDR3 contains 13 residues. Germline CDR1 SGHRS, CDR2 YFSETQ. Trimming at V came to 4 bases and at J to 10 bases, leaving 9 bases not matched to a gene. CDR3 loop: CASSIGQGEAAFF. CDR3 sequence (DNA): TGCGCCAGCAGCATCGGACAGGGTGAAGCAGCTTTCTTT.

The J gene is TRBJ1-2, the V gene TRBV7-8; 8 bases match TRBD1. V shed 5 bases and J 4 bases; nucleotides not matched to a gene: 9. This CDR3 has 15 residues. Germline-derived CDR1 and CDR2 are SGHVS and FQNEAQ. For the CDR3, the DNA is TGTGCCAGCAGCCTAGGACAGGGCACCCTCTATGGCTACACCTTC. Its translation: CASSLGQGTLYGYTF.

The chain recombines TRBV28 with TRBJ2-1; D remains unclear. The CDR3 runs 14 residues. Germline V gene data show CDR1 as MDHEN and CDR2 as SYDVKM. V was trimmed by 7 bases and J by 3 bases, leaving 13 bases between them. In DNA, the CDR3 is TGTGCCAGCACATTTAGAAACTACTACAATGAGCAGTTCTTC. Its protein is CASTFRNYYNEQFF.

A few counts support this clone. This sequence joins TRBV13 and TRBJ2-1; 13 bases are a match to TRBD2. V shed 0 bases and J 0 bases; nucleotides not matched to a gene: 14. Per the germline V gene, CDR1 is PRHDT and CDR2 is FYEKMQ (reference sequence). There are 22 residues in the CDR3. In DNA form, the CDR3 reads TGTGCCAGCAGCTTAGGCCTAATCGTGGGACTAGCGGGAAAGGGCTCCTACAATGAGCAGTTCTTC. This gives the protein CASSLGLIVGLAGKGSYNEQFF.

In its sample, this clone was seen a few times. The J gene is TRBJ1-3, the V gene TRBV5-1; D is ambiguous. The V gene lost 4 bases and the J gene lost 0 bases, with 11 bases spanning the gap. The CDR3 is 15 residues long. Germline V CDR1 and CDR2: SGHRS, YFSETQ. The CDR3 is CASSVGLLSGNTIYF. CDR3 DNA sequence: TGCGCCAGCAGCGTAGGACTCCTCTCTGGAAACACCATATATTTT.

The chain employs TRBV14 and TRBJ1-2, with D maybe TRBD1 (5 bases). With 0 bases removed from V and 3 bases from J, the gap between germline ends came to 11 bases. Germline V gene sequence: CDR1 SGHDN, CDR2 FVKESK. The CDR3 totals 15 residues. The DNA for the CDR3 is TGTGCCAGCAGCCAAGATTTTAGGGACTACTATGGCTACACCTTC. Amino acid sequence: CASSQDFRDYYGYTF.

This clone was picked up one time. The chain joins TRBV4-1 to TRBJ2-7; 12 nucleotides match TRBD2. V lost 0 bases to trimming and J lost 2 bases; unmatched junction nucleotides: 8. CDR3 size: 18 residues. Germline CDR1 is MGHRA and CDR2 is YSYEKL. The chain's CDR3 is CASSQEGLAGGRAYEQYF. In DNA, the CDR3 is TGCGCCAGCAGCCAAGAGGGGCTAGCGGGGGGGCGCGCCTACGAGCAGTACTTC.

The rearrangement links TRBV10-2 to TRBJ1-1; the D gene is possibly TRBD1 (5 bases). Trimming removed 2 bases at V and 5 bases at J, with 12 bases between. This CDR3 is built from 14 residues. Germline CDR1 WSHSY, CDR2 SAAADI. CDR3 in DNA: TGCGCCAGCAGTGAGCGGGGGTTGGTGACTGAAGCTTTCTTT. Protein product: CASSERGLVTEAFF.